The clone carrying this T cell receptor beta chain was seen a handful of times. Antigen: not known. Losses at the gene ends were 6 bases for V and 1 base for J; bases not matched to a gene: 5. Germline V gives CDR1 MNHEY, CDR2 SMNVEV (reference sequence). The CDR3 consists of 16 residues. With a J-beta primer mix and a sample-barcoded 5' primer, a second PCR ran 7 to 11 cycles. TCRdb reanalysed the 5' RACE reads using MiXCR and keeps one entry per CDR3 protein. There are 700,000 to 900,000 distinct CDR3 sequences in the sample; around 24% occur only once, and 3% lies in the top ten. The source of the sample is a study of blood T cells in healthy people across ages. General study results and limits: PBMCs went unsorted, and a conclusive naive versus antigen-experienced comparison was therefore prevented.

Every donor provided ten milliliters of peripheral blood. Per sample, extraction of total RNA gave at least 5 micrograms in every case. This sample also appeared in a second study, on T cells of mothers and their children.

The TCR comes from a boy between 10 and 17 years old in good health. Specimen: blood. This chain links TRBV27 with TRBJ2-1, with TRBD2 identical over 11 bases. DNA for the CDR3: TGTGCCAGCAGCCGGGCTAGCGGGGGGTCCTACAATGAGCAGTTCTTC. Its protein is CASSRASGGSYNEQFF.